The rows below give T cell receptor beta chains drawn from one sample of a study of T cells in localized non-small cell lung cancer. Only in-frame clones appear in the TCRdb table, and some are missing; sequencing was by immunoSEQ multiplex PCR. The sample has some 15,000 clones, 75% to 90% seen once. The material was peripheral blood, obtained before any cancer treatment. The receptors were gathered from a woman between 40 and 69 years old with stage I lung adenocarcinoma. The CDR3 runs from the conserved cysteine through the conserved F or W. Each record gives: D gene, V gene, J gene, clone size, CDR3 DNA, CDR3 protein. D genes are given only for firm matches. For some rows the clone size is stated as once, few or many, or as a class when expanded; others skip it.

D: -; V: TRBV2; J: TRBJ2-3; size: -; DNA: TGTGCCAGCATGGGGGGGCGACCGGGTGATACGCAGTATTTT; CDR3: CASMGGRPGDTQYF
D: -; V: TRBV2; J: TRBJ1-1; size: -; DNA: TGTGCCAGCAGTGCGGTGGGCAGGCCAAGGAACACTGAAGCTTTCTTT; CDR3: CASSAVGRPRNTEAFF
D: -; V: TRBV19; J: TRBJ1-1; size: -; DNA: TGTGCCAGTAGTTTAAGAGGGACTGAAGCTTTCTTT; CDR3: CASSLRGTEAFF
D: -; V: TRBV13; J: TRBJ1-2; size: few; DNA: TGTGCCAGCAGCTCCCGGACACCCATTTATGGCTACACCTTC; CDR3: CASSSRTPIYGYTF
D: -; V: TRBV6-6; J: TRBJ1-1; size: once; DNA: TGTGCCAGCAGTTATAACTTGTTGGGGCCTGGTACTGAAGCTTTCTTT; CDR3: CASSYNLLGPGTEAFF
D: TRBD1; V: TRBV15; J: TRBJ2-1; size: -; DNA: TGTGCCACCAGCAGAGATCATCCGGGACAGGTGAACAATGAGCAGTTCTTC; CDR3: CATSRDHPGQVNNEQFF
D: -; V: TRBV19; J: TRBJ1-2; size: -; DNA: TGTGCCAGTAGTATTAGAGGGCAGGGATATGGCTACACCTTC; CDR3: CASSIRGQGYGYTF
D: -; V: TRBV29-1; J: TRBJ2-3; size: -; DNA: TGCAGCGTGAGCTCACAGGGAACAGATACGCAGTATTTT; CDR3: CSVSSQGTDTQYF
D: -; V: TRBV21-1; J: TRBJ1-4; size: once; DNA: TGTGCCAGCAGCAATAAACCCCGGGACAGGGCGGATGAAAAACTGTTTTTT; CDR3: CASSNKPRDRADEKLFF
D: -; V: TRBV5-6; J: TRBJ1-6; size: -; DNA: TGTGCCAGCAGCCCCGGACTCCCCAATTCACCCCTCCACTTT; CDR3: CASSPGLPNSPLHF
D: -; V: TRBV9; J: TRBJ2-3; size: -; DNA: TGTGCCAGCAGCGTAGGGACCATCACCACAGATACGCGGTATTTT; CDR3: CASSVGTITTDTRYF
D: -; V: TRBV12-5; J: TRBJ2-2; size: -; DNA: TGTGCTAATGGTTCAGTACAAGGGGAGCTGTTTTTT; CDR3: CANGSVQGELFF
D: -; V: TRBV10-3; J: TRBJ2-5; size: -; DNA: TGTGCCGCTTCGATCTCGGAGACGGGGACCCAGTACTTC; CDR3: CAASISETGTQYF
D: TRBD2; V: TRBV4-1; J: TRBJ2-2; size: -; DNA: TGCGCCAGCAGCGCCCACTTCCCGACTAGCTATGATTCTGGCGGGGAGCTGTTTTTT; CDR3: CASSAHFPTSYDSGGELFF
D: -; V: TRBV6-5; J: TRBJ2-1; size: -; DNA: TGTGCCAGCAGTAGGGGGTTCCAAATCAATGAGCAGTTCTTC; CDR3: CASSRGFQINEQFF
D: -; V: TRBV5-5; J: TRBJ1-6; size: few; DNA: TGTGCCAGCAGCTTGGCGGTAGACAGGAGAGATTCACCCCTCCACTTT; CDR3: CASSLAVDRRDSPLHF
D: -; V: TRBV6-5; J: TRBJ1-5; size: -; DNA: TGTGCCACGAAAAGGGGGTTTAGCAATCAGCCCCAGCATTTT; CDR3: CATKRGFSNQPQHF
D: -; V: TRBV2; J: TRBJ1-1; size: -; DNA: TGTGCCAGCAGGGGGGCAGCCAGAGCGAACACTGAAGCTTTCTTT; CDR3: CASRGAARANTEAFF
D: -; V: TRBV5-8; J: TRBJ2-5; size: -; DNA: TGTGCCAGCAGCTTTGTCCGGGAGACCCAGTACTTC; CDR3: CASSFVRETQYF
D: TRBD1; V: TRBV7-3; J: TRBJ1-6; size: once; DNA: TGTGCCAGCAGCTTAAACAGGGGAAATTCACCCCTCCACTTT; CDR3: CASSLNRGNSPLHF
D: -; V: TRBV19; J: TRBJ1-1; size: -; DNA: TGTGCCAGTAGTATAGTACAGGGCTGTGAAGCTTTCTTT; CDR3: CASSIVQGCEAFF
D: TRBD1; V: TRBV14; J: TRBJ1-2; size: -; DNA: TGTGCCAGCAGCCAAGTTGTGTCAGGGGGCAATGGCTACACCTTC; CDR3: CASSQVVSGGNGYTF
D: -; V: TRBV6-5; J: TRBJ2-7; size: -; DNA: TGTGCCAGCAGTTACGCTTACGAGCAGTACTTC; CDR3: CASSYAYEQYF
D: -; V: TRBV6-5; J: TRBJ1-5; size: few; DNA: TGTGCCAGCAGTTACTCGAGGGCGACGGGCAATCAGCCCCAGCATTTT; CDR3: CASSYSRATGNQPQHF
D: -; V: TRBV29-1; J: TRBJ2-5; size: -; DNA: TGCAGCTTCGACATCGCCAAGACCCAGTACTTC; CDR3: CSFDIAKTQYF
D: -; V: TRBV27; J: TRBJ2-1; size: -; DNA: TGTGCCAGCAGAGTGGGCTACAATGAGCAGTTCTTC; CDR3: CASRVGYNEQFF
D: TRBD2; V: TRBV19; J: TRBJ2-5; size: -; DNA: TGTGCCAGTAGGACCCTTGGGGGGGTACCAGACTTC; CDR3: CASRTLGGVPDF
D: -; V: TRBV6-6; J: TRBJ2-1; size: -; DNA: TGTGCCAGCAGACCCACGGCAGGGTACAATGAGCAGTTCTTC; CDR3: CASRPTAGYNEQFF
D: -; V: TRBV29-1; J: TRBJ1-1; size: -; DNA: TGCAGCGTCACACGGGCGAGGACTGAAGCTTTCTTT; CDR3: CSVTRARTEAFF
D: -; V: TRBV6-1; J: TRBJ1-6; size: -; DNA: TGTGCCAGCTTGGTGGGGGTGAATAATTCACCCCTCCACTTT; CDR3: CASLVGVNNSPLHF
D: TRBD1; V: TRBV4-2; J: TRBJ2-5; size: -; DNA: TGTGCCAGCAGTCGCTCCGGACAGGGAAGTCAAGAGACCCAGTACTTC; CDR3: CASSRSGQGSQETQYF
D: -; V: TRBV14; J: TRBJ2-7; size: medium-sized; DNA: TGTGCCAGCAGCCAATTCCTTTTTGAGCAGTACTTC; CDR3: CASSQFLFEQYF
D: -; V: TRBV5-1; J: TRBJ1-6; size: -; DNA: TGCGCCAGCAGCTTGGATGGGAGCCTAAATACTTCACCCCTCCACTTT; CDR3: CASSLDGSLNTSPLHF
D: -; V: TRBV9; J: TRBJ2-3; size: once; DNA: TGTGCCAGCAGCGTAGGGGGCGGGGACACAGATACGCAGTATTTT; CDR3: CASSVGGGDTDTQYF
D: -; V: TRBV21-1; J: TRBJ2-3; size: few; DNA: TGTGCCAGCAGCACAATCCCCGGGACTAGCGGGGGGCAAATAGATACGCAGTATTTT; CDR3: CASSTIPGTSGGQIDTQYF
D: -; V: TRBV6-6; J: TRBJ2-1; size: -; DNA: TGTGCCAGCAGTTACGAGGCAGGGTCTTACAGTGAGCAGTTCTTC; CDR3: CASSYEAGSYSEQFF
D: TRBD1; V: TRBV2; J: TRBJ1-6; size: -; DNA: TGTGCCAGCAGGGGGGACAGCCCAAATTCACCCCTCCACTTT; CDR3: CASRGDSPNSPLHF
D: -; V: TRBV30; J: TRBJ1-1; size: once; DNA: TGTGCCTGGAGAAATCCCGCTGAAGCTTTCTTT; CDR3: CAWRNPAEAFF
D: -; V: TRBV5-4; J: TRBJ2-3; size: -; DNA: TGTGCCAGCAGCTTGTTGTCCGGCACCCGAACAGATACGCAGTATTTT; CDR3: CASSLLSGTRTDTQYF
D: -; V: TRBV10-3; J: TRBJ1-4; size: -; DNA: TGTGCCATGAGCCCCACGAGGGCTGAGGCCTTCTCTGAAAAACTGTTTTTT; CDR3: CAMSPTRAEAFSEKLFF